This is a list of T cell receptor beta chains from one sample in a study of OX40 agonist ivuxolimab in advanced cancers. Sequencing was performed with immunoSEQ multiplex PCR; in TCRdb, only in-frame clones are kept and a portion is missing. The sample gives about 46,000 clones, 88% of which show up once; about 56% is in the top ten. The sequencing here drew on CD4+ or CD8+ T cells sorted from blood, taken in a trial of the OX40 agonist ivuxolimab. The receptor source for this set is an adult with an advanced solid tumor such as melanoma, head and neck, liver or kidney cancer. CDR3s leave out the opening cysteine and the closing phenylalanine or tryptophan. Each record gives: V gene, clone size, CDR3 protein. Clone size, where shown, is once, few, many, or a class for clones that have expanded.

TRBV2 once ASTQETFTDTQY
TRBV7-6 - ASSRGYFNEQF
TRBV19 - ASSSSPGTSTYEQY
TRBV28 - ASSLGQGAKGYT
TRBV6-1 - ASSEETGSPNEQF
TRBV18 - ASPTYSGANVLT
TRBV7-2 once ASSTHRENSDTQY
TRBV11-2 - ASAGAAGGHEQY
TRBV5-8 - ASSLDPRSPIYT
TRBV7-2 - ASSLGSGGGQETQY
TRBV7-9 - ASSSPLRSQETQY
TRBV7-9 - ASSLGAGANYGYT
TRBV9 few ASSPSASGYNEQF
TRBV27 - ASSGGTGWETQY
TRBV19 - ASGQGMNTEAF
TRBV27 - ATRLAQKGNEQF
TRBV10-3 - AMAGGTLYNEQF
TRBV29-1 once SVAPGQGYEQY
TRBV6-1 - ASSEGRGNEQF
TRBV27 - ASSFNWAGWENTEAF
TRBV5-4 many ASSPDSSYEQY
TRBV7-6 - ASSQVRDTEAF